The rows below give T cell receptor beta chains drawn from one sample of a study of regulatory T cells in long-lasting Graves disease. TCRdb reprocessed the multiplex PCR reads with MiXCR, giving one entry per CDR3 protein. The sample consists of 370,000 or so distinct CDR3 sequences, roughly 15% of them appearing once. Separately, the same data were catalogued under a study of T cells in Graves' hyperthyroidism and ophthalmopathy.

Specimen: peripheral blood mononuclear cells (PBMCs), collected at new diagnosis, from a patient treated with antithyroid drugs. The receptors were gathered from a woman under 30 with Graves disease. Both conserved end residues are part of each CDR3. D genes are given only for firm matches. Size tells how often a clone was seen (once, few, many) or the class of an expanded clone, and some rows leave it out.

TRBV6-1	TRBJ2-7	13	.	few	TGTGCCAGCAGTGACCCACCAGGGGAAGAGCAGTACTTC	CASSDPPGEEQYF
TRBV20-1	TRBJ2-5	14	.	.	TGCAGTGCTAGAGTTACGGGTTTACAAGAGACCCAGTACTTC	CSARVTGLQETQYF
TRBV5-6	TRBJ1-1	14	TRBD1	.	TGTGCCAGCTCTCAGGAGAAGGGGGCGGCTGAAGCTTTCTTT	CASSQEKGAAEAFF
TRBV3-1	TRBJ1-6	14	TRBD1	many	TGTGCCAGCAGCCGAACAGGGGATAATTCACCCCTCCACTTT	CASSRTGDNSPLHF
TRBV6-1	TRBJ2-3	15	.	few	TGTGCCAGCAGACAGAGGGGGGTGCGAATAGATACGCAGTATTTT	CASRQRGVRIDTQYF
TRBV7-8	TRBJ2-1	15	.	many	TGTGCCAGCAGCCCTAGAATATCGTGGGGCAATGAGCAGTTCTTC	CASSPRISWGNEQFF
TRBV20-1	TRBJ2-7	14	TRBD1	.	TGCAGTGCAACCGGGACAGGAGAGAACTACGAGCAGTACTTC	CSATGTGENYEQYF
TRBV20-1	TRBJ2-3	16	.	.	TGCAGTGCTAGAGGTGGGCTAACCCCGGGCACAGATACGCAGTATTTT	CSARGGLTPGTDTQYF
TRBV5-1	TRBJ2-5	15	TRBD1	many	TGCGCCAGCAGCTGGAGGGACAGGGGGCAAGAGACCCAGTACTTC	CASSWRDRGQETQYF
TRBV20-1	TRBJ2-2	15	TRBD2	.	TGCAGTGCTAGATCTAGCGGGGGGGTCACCGGGGAGCTGTTTTTT	CSARSSGGVTGELFF
TRBV5-1	TRBJ2-1	15	TRBD2	many	TGCGCCAGCAGCTTGGAAGCGGGGGGTGAGAATGAGCAGTTCTTC	CASSLEAGGENEQFF
TRBV20-1	TRBJ1-2	13	TRBD1	.	TGCAGTGCTAGAGATCAGAGGGGGCTTGGCTACACCTTC	CSARDQRGLGYTF
TRBV20-1	TRBJ2-1	17	TRBD2	many	TGCAGTGCTAGAGATCAGGAGGGGCCGGGCCTAGCGGCTGAGCAGTTCTTC	CSARDQEGPGLAAEQFF
TRBV30	TRBJ1-5	15	TRBD1	few	TGTGCCTGGAGTGTACCACTGACAGGGAATGGGCCCCAGCATTTT	CAWSVPLTGNGPQHF
TRBV20-1	TRBJ2-7	15	TRBD2	many	TGCAGTGCTAGAGGGACTAGCGGGAGAGGCTACGAGCAGTACTTC	CSARGTSGRGYEQYF
TRBV19	TRBJ1-1	14	TRBD1	few	TGTGCCAGTAGAGCGGGACAGGGGTATACTGAAGCTTTCTTT	CASRAGQGYTEAFF
TRBV18	TRBJ1-1	15	TRBD1	few	TGTGCCAGCTCACCACCGAACAGGGGCGGCACTGAAGCTTTCTTT	CASSPPNRGGTEAFF
TRBV27	TRBJ2-4	15	.	.	TGTGCCAGCAGCTGGGGACACTTAGCCAAAAACATTCAGTACTTC	CASSWGHLAKNIQYF